What follows describes a single T cell receptor (beta chain). What it binds is not known. Germline CDR1 is SNHLY and CDR2 is FYNNEI. The CDR3 runs to 14 residues. Busulfan-fludarabine conditioning, marrow transplant, and cyclophosphamide on days +3 and +4 were administered. This sample is part of a study of T cells after posttransplantation cyclophosphamide. Whole-study results and caveats: Skin or GI-infiltrating T cells shared few TRB sequences with blood. Donor-recipient repertoire similarity was low at 1-2 months, rising over year one.

TCRdb keeps only in-frame clones here, not all; method: immunoSEQ multiplex PCR. Recorded here are about 5,400 clones, none singletons. The starting material was PBMCs, obtained after allogeneic stem cell transplant with posttransplant cyclophosphamide. This receptor was obtained from a female patient aged 30 to 45 who received an allogeneic stem cell transplant from an unrelated donor, was CMV-positive, and had acute and chronic GVHD. Some T cells may be provided by the graft donor. The chain recombines TRBV2 with TRBJ2-5; 8 bases match TRBD2. The better agreement between TRBJ2-7 and the DNA end casts doubt on the J call. The CDR3: CASGRTSSTYEQYF. The CDR3 coding sequence is TGTGCCAGCGGAAGGACTAGCTCCACCTACGAGCAGTACTTC.